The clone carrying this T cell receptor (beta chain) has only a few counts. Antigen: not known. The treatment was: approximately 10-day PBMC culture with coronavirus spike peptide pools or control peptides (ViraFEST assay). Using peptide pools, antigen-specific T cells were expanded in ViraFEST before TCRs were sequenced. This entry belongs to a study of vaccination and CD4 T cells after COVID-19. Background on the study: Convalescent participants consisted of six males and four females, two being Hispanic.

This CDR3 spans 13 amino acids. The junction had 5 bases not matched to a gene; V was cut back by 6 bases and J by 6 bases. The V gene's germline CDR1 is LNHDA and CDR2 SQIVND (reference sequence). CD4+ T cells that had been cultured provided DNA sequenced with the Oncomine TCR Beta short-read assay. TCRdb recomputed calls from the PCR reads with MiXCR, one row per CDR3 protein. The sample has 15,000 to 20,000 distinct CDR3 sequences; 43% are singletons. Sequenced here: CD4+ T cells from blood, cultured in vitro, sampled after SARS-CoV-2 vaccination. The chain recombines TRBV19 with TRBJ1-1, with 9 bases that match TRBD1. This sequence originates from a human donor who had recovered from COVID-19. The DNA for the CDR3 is TGTGCCAGTAGCAACAGGGGGCTCCCTGAAGCTTTCTTT. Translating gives CASSNRGLPEAFF.